This T cell receptor (beta chain) was recorded in a study of cytomegalovirus exposure and HLA in healthy donors. About the research overall: Findings of an earlier analysis included around 120 million unique TCR beta sequences from 200 million or so T cells. Whole-study results and caveats: In vitro, a few CMV-associated chains proved specific for CMV antigens. According to the study, around 160 TCR beta chains were cytomegalovirus-associated.

Amplification used 60 Vbeta primers and 13 Jbeta primers. The method was immunoSEQ multiplex PCR; TCRdb's version includes in-frame clones alone and lacks a portion of them. This sample has some 120,000 clones; 70% to 80% occur once, and the top ten carry about 3.4%. Details on this clone: As yet, its antigen is unknown.

The sequencing sample was made of PBMCs. This TCR derives from a man aged 30-40 years in good health and CMV-seronegative.

CDR3 sequence reads: CASSMNSRNYGYTF. The CDR3 nucleotides read TGTGCCAGTAGTATGAACAGTCGAAACTATGGCTACACCTTC. The chain carries TRBV19 and TRBJ1-2; D not certain. Germline-derived CDR1 and CDR2 are LNHDA and SQIVND (reference sequence). The CDR3 contains 14 residues. V lost 3 bases and J 2 bases, leaving 10 bases between the germline ends. Together with reference TRBV19 and TRBJ1-2, the CDR3 gives the full variable domain: DGGITQSPKYLFRKEGQNVTLSCEQNLNHDAMYWYRQDPGQGLRLIYYSQIVNDFQKGDIAEGYSVSREKKESFPLTVTSAQKNPTAFYLCASSMNSRNYGYTFGSGTRLTVV.